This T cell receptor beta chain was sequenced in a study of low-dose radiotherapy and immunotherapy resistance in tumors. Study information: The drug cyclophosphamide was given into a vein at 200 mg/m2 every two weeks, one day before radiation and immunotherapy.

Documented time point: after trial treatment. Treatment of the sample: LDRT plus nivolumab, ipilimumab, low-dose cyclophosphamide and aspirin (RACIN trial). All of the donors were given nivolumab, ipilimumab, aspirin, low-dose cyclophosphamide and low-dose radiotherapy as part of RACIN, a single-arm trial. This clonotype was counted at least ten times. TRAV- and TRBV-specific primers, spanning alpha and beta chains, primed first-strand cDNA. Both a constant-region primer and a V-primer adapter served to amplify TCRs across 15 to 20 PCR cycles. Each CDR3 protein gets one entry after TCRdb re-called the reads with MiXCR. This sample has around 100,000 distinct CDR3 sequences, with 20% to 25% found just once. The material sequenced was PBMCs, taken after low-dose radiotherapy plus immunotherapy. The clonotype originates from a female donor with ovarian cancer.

The CDR3 protein is CASSIEGDRYSNQPQHF. For the CDR3, the DNA is TGTGCCAGTAGTATCGAGGGGGACAGATATAGCAATCAGCCCCAGCATTTT. The chain has TRBV19 and TRBJ1-5; 7 bases align to TRBD1. This CDR3 is 17 amino acids long. V gave up 3 bases and J gave up 0 bases; unmatched junction bases: 8. From germline, CDR1 is LNHDA and CDR2 SQIVND (reference sequence).